These 26 T cell receptor beta chains were sequenced from one sample in a study of T cell repertoires in cytomegalovirus infection. TCRdb redid the calling of the reads with MiXCR, one entry per CDR3 protein. Of under 200,000 distinct CDR3 sequences detected, roughly 28% appear once; the ten largest clones hold 30% to 40%. The sequencing sample was made of PBMCs. These receptor sequences come from a human donor in good health (CMV status not recorded). Some clones in this sample may be carry-over from other donors' samples.

Notes on this clonotype: This may arise from a read error, as a much more abundant clone is one base away. This rearrangement joins TRBV7-2 to TRBJ1-3; no reliable D call. From germline, CDR1 is SGHTA and CDR2 FQGNSA. The CDR3 consists of 15 residues. CDR3 in amino acids: CASSLVGVPGNTINF. CDR3 nucleotides: TGTGCCAGCAGCTTAGTAGGAGTTCCAGGAAACACCATAAATTTT. The entire variable domain, with the rest obtained from reference TRBV7-2 and TRBJ1-3, is as follows: GAGVSQSPSNKVTEKGKDVELRCDPISGHTALYWYRQSLGQGLEFLIYFQGNSAPDKSGLPSDRFSAERTGGSVSTLTIQRTQQEDSAVYLCASSLVGVPGNTINFGEGSWLTVV.

V gene TRBV5-1 combines with J gene TRBJ2-4; D unclear. V lost 3 bases and J 6 bases, leaving 13 bases between the germline ends. Per the germline V gene, CDR1 is SGHRS and CDR2 is YFSETQ. The length of the CDR3 is 14 residues. The CDR3 DNA sequence: TGCGCCAGCAGCTCTGACGTAGGCCCAAACATTCAGTACTTC. Translating it yields CASSSDVGPNIQYF.

This clonotype was seen only a few times. This chain uses TRBV19 with TRBJ2-2; D possibly corresponds to TRBD2 (5 bases). V was cut by 5 bases and J by 3 bases, with 10 bases left in between. This CDR3 has 14 residues. Germline-derived CDR1 and CDR2 are LNHDA and SQIVND (reference sequence). For the CDR3, the DNA is TGTGCCAGTAGTTCGGGGATCGACACCGGGGAGCTGTTTTTT. Residues: CASSSGIDTGELFF.

In this sample, this clonotype turned up a few times. The CDR3 reads CASSLERMGGGNIQYF. CDR3 coding DNA: TGTGCCAGCAGCTTAGAACGTATGGGGGGGGGGAACATTCAGTACTTC. This chain connects TRBV11-2 to TRBJ2-4; 7 positions agree with TRBD2. With 0 bases clipped from V and 7 bases from J, the junction kept 9 bases outside the gene matches. The V gene's germline CDR1 is SGHAT and CDR2 FQNNGV. The CDR3 extends over 16 amino acids.

The chain has TRBV20-1 and TRBJ2-3; D is unclear. There are 15 residues in the CDR3. V lost 0 bases to trimming and J lost 1 base, with 11 bases between them. The germline gives CDR1 DFQATT, CDR2 SNEGSKA (reference sequence). The CDR3, as DNA: TGCAGTGCTAGAGAACCCCGTCAGGGCACAGATACGCAGTATTTT. Translated: CSAREPRQGTDTQYF.

About this clonotype itself: A much more abundant neighbour one base away suggests this may be a read error. The missing conserved phenylalanine or tryptophan at the end of this CDR3 makes a read error likely. The chain employs TRBV6-1 and TRBJ1-1; 10 nucleotides align to TRBD1. Losses at the gene ends were 6 bases for V and 10 bases for J; bases not matched to a gene: 5. The length of the CDR3 is 12 residues. Germline assignment: CDR1 MNHNS and CDR2 SASEGT. Here the CDR3 reads CASRTGGKRAFL. CDR3 DNA: TGTGCCAGCAGGACAGGGGGCAAGAGAGCTTTCTTA.

The chain has TRBV12-3 or TRBV12-4 and TRBJ2-1; 7 bases map to TRBD1. The CDR3 runs to 14 residues. V shed 6 bases, J shed 7 bases, and the junction held 9 bases outside the gene matches. CDR3 amino acids: CASSERQGRNEQFF. The CDR3 nucleotides read TGTGCCAGCAGCGAGAGACAGGGCAGGAATGAGCAGTTCTTC.

The chain is built from TRBV6-2 or TRBV6-3 and TRBJ2-5, with TRBD1 identical over 9 bases. Per the germline V gene, CDR1 is MNHEY and CDR2 is SVGEGT. Trimming removed 5 bases from V and 2 bases from J; junction bases left unmatched: 6. The CDR3 is 15 residues long. This CDR3 reads CASSRDRAGQETQYF. CDR3 sequence (DNA): TGTGCCAGCAGTCGGGACAGGGCCGGGCAAGAGACCCAGTACTTC.

V is TRBV2 and J is TRBJ2-7, with TRBD1 matching over 9 bases. With 11 bases clipped from V and 3 bases from J, the junction kept 8 bases outside the gene matches. This CDR3 has 13 residues. Germline assignment: CDR1 SNHLY and CDR2 FYNNEI. In nucleotides, the CDR3 is TGTGCCGGATCCGCGACAGGGGGCTACGAGCAGTACTTC. The encoded protein is CAGSATGGYEQYF.

The rearrangement links TRBV11-3 to TRBJ1-1; 8 positions agree with TRBD1. V lost 6 bases and J lost 5; bases outside the gene matches: 8. CDR3 size: 14 residues. The germline V gene encodes CDR1 SGHNT and CDR2 YENEEA. DNA of the CDR3: TGTGCCAGCAGTTCAGGGGGCGAAGGAACTGAAGCTTTCTTT. It codes for CASSSGGEGTEAFF.

In its sample, this clonotype was seen many times. The V call is TRBV12-3 or TRBV12-4, the J call TRBJ2-2, with 8 bases aligning to TRBD1. Germline trimming cut 2 bases from V and 3 bases from J; bases unmatched to any gene: 11. The CDR3 totals 18 residues. In nucleotides, the CDR3 is TGTGCCAGCAGTTTAAATATCGGGACAGGCCGATACACCGGGGAGCTGTTTTTT. Translation: CASSLNIGTGRYTGELFF.

The sample holds a few counts of this clonotype. The CDR3: CASSVQGLNTEAFF. In DNA form, the CDR3 reads TGTGCCAGCAGTGTCCAGGGGCTGAACACTGAAGCTTTCTTT. This chain links TRBV2 with TRBJ1-1; tentative D call: TRBD1 (6 bases). V lost 4 bases to trimming and J lost 0 bases, with 9 bases between them. Germline V gene sequence: CDR1 SNHLY, CDR2 FYNNEI. The CDR3 has 14 amino acids.

This chain links TRBV14 with TRBJ1-1; no reliable D call. There are 16 residues in the CDR3. Germline V gene data show CDR1 as SGHDN and CDR2 as FVKESK. Trimming took off 1 base at V and 3 bases at J, with 15 bases between the two ends. CDR3 nucleotide sequence: TGTGCCAGCAGCCAAGGACGGACCTTACGGGACACTGAAGCTTTCTTT. This sequence encodes CASSQGRTLRDTEAFF.

This clonotype was found a few times. This chain uses TRBV5-1 with TRBJ1-1; no reliable D call. Looked up from germline, CDR1 is SGHRS and CDR2 is YFSETQ. This CDR3 region has 14 residues. V lost 4 bases and J 0 bases, leaving 10 bases between the germline ends. For the CDR3, the DNA is TGCGCCAGCAGCACGGACGGGTTGAACACTGAAGCTTTCTTT. This sequence encodes CASSTDGLNTEAFF. Variable domain in full (rest from reference TRBV5-1 and TRBJ1-1): KAGVTQTPRYLIKTRGQQVTLSCSPISGHRSVSWYQQTPGQGLQFLFEYFSETQRNKGNFPGRFSGRQFSNSRSEMNVSTLELGDSALYLCASSTDGLNTEAFFGQGTRLTVV.

This clonotype was counted many times. The rearrangement links TRBV7-2 to TRBJ1-4; tentative D call: TRBD1 (5 bases). Trimming shortened V by 6 bases and J by 5 bases, and 13 bases separated the two germline ends. This CDR3 contains 14 residues. Germline assignment: CDR1 SGHTA and CDR2 FQGNSA. The CDR3 sequence is CASRYQGSNEKLFF. The CDR3 coding sequence is TGTGCCAGCAGGTATCAGGGATCGAATGAAAAACTGTTTTTT.

This clonotype was counted many times. The rearrangement joins TRBV7-2 to TRBJ2-7; 7 bases fit TRBD2. V lost 6 bases, J lost 3 bases, and 14 bases stayed unmatched. This CDR3 spans 16 amino acids. Germline V gives CDR1 SGHTA, CDR2 FQGNSA. CDR3 in amino acids: CASSRPSREGNYEQYF. The CDR3 bases are TGTGCCAGCAGTCGCCCCTCCAGGGAGGGGAACTACGAGCAGTACTTC.

The V call is TRBV7-3, the J call TRBJ1-1; 8 bases fit TRBD1. This CDR3 has 13 amino acids. The V gene's germline CDR1 is SGHTA and CDR2 FQGTGA. The J segment lost 6 bases and the V segment lost 6 bases, leaving 6 bases of the junction unmatched. The CDR3 spells CASRFSQGAEAFF. DNA for the CDR3: TGTGCCAGCAGATTCTCACAGGGGGCTGAAGCTTTCTTT. The complete variable domain, with remaining parts taken from reference TRBV7-3 and TRBJ1-1, reads GAGVSQTPSNKVTEKGKYVELRCDPISGHTALYWYRQSLGQGPEFLIYFQGTGAADDSGLPNDRFFAVRPEGSVSTLKIQRTERGDSAVYLCASRFSQGAEAFFGQGTRLTVV.

This rearrangement joins TRBV19 to TRBJ2-1, with a possible D match to TRBD1 (5 bases). Germline assignment: CDR1 LNHDA and CDR2 SQIVND (reference sequence). The CDR3 consists of 11 residues. V was pared by 6 bases and J by 9 bases, with 9 bases between. In nucleotides, the CDR3 is TGTGCCAGTAGAGGGGCAGGTGAGCAGTTCTTC. Its translation is CASRGAGEQFF.

Concerning this clonotype itself: A read error may explain this, as a much larger clone is one base away. This chain links TRBV7-2 with TRBJ1-5; D is possibly TRBD1 (6 bases). Trimming removed 5 bases at V and 1 base at J, with 15 bases between. Germline assignment: CDR1 SGHTA and CDR2 FQGNSA. The CDR3 has 16 residues. CDR3 coding DNA: TGTGCCAGCAGCCCACGACAGGTTTGGAGCAATCAGCCCCAGCATTTT. This gives the protein CASSPRQVWSNQPQHF.

The chain has TRBV5-1 and TRBJ1-1; TRBD1 is a possible D gene (5 bases). Trimming stripped 0 bases from V and 3 bases from J, with 12 bases between. CDR3 size: 15 residues. Germline V gene sequence: CDR1 SGHRS, CDR2 YFSETQ. CDR3 sequence: CASSLVGVLDTEAFF. CDR3 bases: TGCGCCAGCAGCTTGGTAGGGGTTCTCGACACTGAAGCTTTCTTT.

This clonotype was seen only a few times. The chain combines TRBV7-2 with TRBJ2-7; 7 bases match TRBD1. Losses at the gene ends were 2 bases for V and 1 base for J; bases not matched to a gene: 2. Germline V gives CDR1 SGHTA, CDR2 FQGNSA. This CDR3 region has 14 residues. CDR3: CASSLPGQSYEQYF. The CDR3 DNA reads as TGTGCCAGCAGCTTACCGGGACAGTCCTACGAGCAGTACTTC.

In DNA, the CDR3 is TGTGCCAGCCGGGACACTGACTACGAGCAGTACTTC. It codes for CASRDTDYEQYF. The chain couples TRBV7-9 to TRBJ2-7; D might be TRBD1 (6 bases). Trimming stripped 8 bases from V and 3 bases from J, with 11 bases between. There are 12 residues in the CDR3. Looked up from germline, CDR1 is SEHNR and CDR2 is FQNEAQ (reference sequence).

By share of the sample, this clonotype is medium-sized. The chain employs TRBV11-2 and TRBJ2-5; 7 positions agree with TRBD2. Germline CDR1 and CDR2: SGHAT and FQNNGV. J lost 2 bases, V lost 3 bases, and 6 bases had no gene match. CDR3 length equals 15 residues. Here the CDR3 DNA reads TGTGCCAGCAGCTTTTGGGGGGGAGCTCAAGAGACCCAGTACTTC. Its translation: CASSFWGGAQETQYF.

The chain couples TRBV7-2 to TRBJ2-5; tentatively, D is TRBD2 (5 bases). The CDR3 is made up of 15 amino acids. Germline V CDR1 and CDR2: SGHTA, FQGNSA. Trimming cost V 2 bases and J 5 bases, with 15 bases left between them. Here the CDR3 DNA reads TGTGCCAGCAGCTTAAACTCTAGGAGGTCGGAGACCCAGTACTTC. It translates to CASSLNSRRSETQYF.

This clonotype was seen ten or more times. The V gene is TRBV7-8, the J gene TRBJ1-3, with D perhaps matching TRBD1 (5 bases). The length of the CDR3 is 15 residues. Trimming took 4 bases from V and 2 from J, leaving 12 bases between them. CDR1 is SGHVS and CDR2 is FQNEAQ in the germline V gene. This chain's CDR3 is CASSYGTEPGNTIYF. In DNA form, the CDR3 reads TGTGCCAGCAGCTACGGGACGGAACCTGGAAACACCATATATTTT.

The rearrangement links TRBV12-5 to TRBJ1-1; D uncertain. The CDR3 has 18 amino acids. Germline-derived CDR1 and CDR2 are LGHNT and FRNRAP. V lost 0 bases, J lost 2 bases, and 19 bases lay in between. In DNA, the CDR3 is TGTGCTAGTGGTTTGGTACTGGGAGCGAGGCAAACCAACACTGAAGCTTTCTTT. As protein: CASGLVLGARQTNTEAFF.